These T cell receptor beta chains were read from a single sample in a study of shared clonotypes between healthy human individuals. Sequencing was performed with immunoSEQ multiplex PCR; in TCRdb, only in-frame clones are kept and a portion is missing. The data contain 560,000 or so clones, approximately 96% of them seen just once; the ten biggest clones take up roughly 0.1%. Sequences were obtained from naive CD8+ T cells sorted from blood. The receptors stem from a woman in her twenties or thirties in good health. The CDR3 runs from the conserved cysteine through the conserved F or W. Each record gives: J gene, V gene, D gene, CDR3 length, clone size, CDR3 protein, CDR3 DNA. D genes are given only for firm matches. The size of a clone is reported for some rows only, either as once, few or many, or as a class for expanded clones.

TRBJ2-7	TRBV7-8	TRBD1	13	-	CASLGTAQGEQYF	TGTGCCTCCCTTGGGACAGCCCAGGGGGAGCAGTACTTC
TRBJ2-2	TRBV13	-	16	-	CASSLDVTGNTGELFF	TGTGCCAGCAGCTTAGACGTGACAGGGAACACCGGGGAGCTGTTTTTT
TRBJ2-7	TRBV19	TRBD1	14	-	CASSPGQGYYEQYF	TGTGCCAGCTCACCGGGACAGGGATATTACGAGCAGTACTTC
TRBJ2-7	TRBV7-6	-	14	-	CASSLGSGGYEQYF	TGTGCCAGCAGCTTGGGGTCCGGGGGCTACGAGCAGTACTTC
TRBJ2-1	TRBV5-1	-	13	-	CASGTSGYNEQFF	TGCGCCAGCGGTACTTCAGGCTACAATGAGCAGTTCTTC
TRBJ1-1	TRBV7-2	-	17	once	CASSLESYWLQNTEAFF	TGTGCCAGCAGCTTAGAATCCTATTGGCTCCAGAACACTGAAGCTTTCTTT
TRBJ1-1	TRBV2	TRBD1	14	-	CASSGGQGRTEAFF	TGTGCCAGCAGTGGGGGACAGGGAAGGACTGAAGCTTTCTTT
TRBJ2-5	TRBV30	TRBD2	16	-	CAWSGVGLAGVETQYF	TGTGCCTGGAGTGGGGTGGGTCTAGCGGGTGTCGAGACCCAGTACTTC
TRBJ1-5	TRBV10-2	-	14	-	CASGGPPEGQPQHF	TGCGCCAGCGGCGGGCCACCCGAAGGCCAGCCCCAGCATTTT
TRBJ2-5	TRBV7-7	TRBD2	20	-	CASSWYYGGRVAGEGETQYF	TGTGCCAGCAGCTGGTACTATGGGGGTCGTGTAGCGGGAGAAGGAGAGACCCAGTACTTC
TRBJ2-7	TRBV29-1	-	15	-	CSVEDPQGKSYEQYF	TGCAGCGTTGAAGATCCCCAGGGTAAATCCTACGAGCAGTACTTC
TRBJ2-7	TRBV13	TRBD1	15	-	CASSFYGTGGNEQYF	TGTGCCAGCAGCTTCTACGGGACAGGGGGAAACGAGCAGTACTTC
TRBJ2-7	TRBV27	-	13	-	CASSWGQSYEQYF	TGTGCCAGCAGTTGGGGTCAGTCCTACGAGCAGTACTTC
TRBJ2-4	TRBV7-9	-	15	-	CASSLGPTELNIQYF	TGTGCCAGCAGCTTGGGACCGACGGAATTAAACATTCAGTACTTC
TRBJ2-7	TRBV19	-	13	-	CASSFGLRYEQYF	TGTGCCAGTAGTTTTGGACTTCGCTACGAGCAGTACTTC
TRBJ2-2	TRBV28	TRBD1	15	-	CASSPGTETTGELFF	TGTGCCAGCAGTCCCGGGACAGAAACGACCGGGGAGCTGTTTTTT
TRBJ2-7	TRBV6-5	-	14	-	CASSYSEEAYEQYF	TGTGCCAGCAGTTACTCGGAGGAGGCGTACGAGCAGTACTTC
TRBJ2-7	TRBV5-4	-	13	-	CASSLRSDYEQYF	TGTGCCAGCAGCTTGCGTTCTGATTACGAGCAGTACTTC
TRBJ2-7	TRBV10-3	-	14	-	CAISEEGKANEQYF	TGTGCCATCAGTGAGGAGGGGAAGGCAAACGAGCAGTACTTC
TRBJ2-7	TRBV10-2	-	14	-	CASSFSLSSYEQYF	TGCGCCAGCAGTTTTAGTCTTAGCTCCTACGAGCAGTACTTC
TRBJ1-2	TRBV28	-	12	-	CASSGTEYGYTF	TGTGCCAGCAGTGGCACAGAGTATGGCTACACCTTC
TRBJ2-3	TRBV13	-	14	-	CASSAGYPTDTQYF	TGTGCCAGCAGCGCGGGATATCCTACAGATACGCAGTATTTT
TRBJ1-5	TRBV4-1	-	13	-	CASSQAMGQPQHF	TGCGCCAGCAGCCAAGCGATGGGTCAGCCCCAGCATTTT
TRBJ2-1	TRBV9	TRBD2	15	-	CASSVTSGDYNEQFF	TGTGCCAGCAGCGTTACTAGCGGGGACTACAATGAGCAGTTCTTC
TRBJ2-7	TRBV29-1	TRBD2	13	-	CSVVERGSYEQYF	TGCAGCGTTGTAGAGCGGGGCTCCTACGAGCAGTACTTC
TRBJ2-3	TRBV27	-	16	-	CASSPVGGGRADTQYF	TGTGCCAGCAGTCCCGTCGGGGGAGGACGGGCAGATACGCAGTATTTT
TRBJ2-1	TRBV5-8	-	14	-	CASSLDVADNEQFF	TGTGCCAGCAGCTTGGATGTAGCGGACAATGAGCAGTTCTTC
TRBJ2-2	TRBV19	TRBD2	15	-	CASRSGTSGNGELFF	TGTGCCAGTAGATCCGGGACTAGCGGGAACGGGGAGCTGTTTTTT
TRBJ1-2	TRBV12-2	-	17	-	CASRSLDRGYSFYGYTF	TGTGCAAGTCGCTCCCTGGACAGGGGTTATAGCTTTTATGGCTACACCTTC
TRBJ2-2	TRBV6-1	-	14	-	CASSVAKLAGELFF	TGTGCCAGCAGCGTAGCCAAGCTGGCCGGGGAGCTGTTTTTT
TRBJ2-7	TRBV7-6	-	14	-	CASSGSGGSYEQYF	TGTGCCAGCAGCGGAAGTGGGGGCTCCTACGAGCAGTACTTC
TRBJ2-3	TRBV4-1	TRBD2	18	-	CASSLLAGATYGTDTQYF	TGCGCCAGCAGCCTTCTAGCGGGGGCTACGTATGGCACAGATACGCAGTATTTT
TRBJ2-2	TRBV2	TRBD2	16	-	CASTPGLAENTGELFF	TGTGCCAGCACCCCGGGACTAGCGGAGAACACCGGGGAGCTGTTTTTT
TRBJ2-1	TRBV13	-	16	-	CASSFGGRGSYNEQFF	TGTGCCAGCAGCTTTGGAGGGAGAGGTTCCTACAATGAGCAGTTCTTC
TRBJ2-3	TRBV9	-	13	-	CASSSPVRDTQYF	TGTGCCAGCAGTTCCCCCGTCAGAGATACGCAGTATTTT
TRBJ2-2	TRBV28	-	15	-	CASSQARRNTGELFF	TGTGCCAGCAGCCAGGCGCGGAGGAACACCGGGGAGCTGTTTTTT
TRBJ2-5	TRBV14	TRBD2	17	-	CASSQTGGLAGQETQYF	TGTGCCAGCAGCCAAACAGGGGGACTAGCGGGCCAAGAGACCCAGTACTTC